A single sample is the source of the 14 T cell receptor beta chains below, sequenced in a study of shared clonotypes between healthy human individuals. The method was immunoSEQ multiplex PCR; TCRdb's version includes in-frame clones alone and lacks a portion of them. In the table there are around 1.1 million clones, about four fifths of which are singletons. The sample taken for sequencing was memory CD4+ T cells from PBMCs. The subset was: CD45RA-negative fraction. The source is a young man in good health. Some clones in this sample may be carry-over from other donors' samples.

The chain joins TRBV27 to TRBJ1-5; 10 nucleotides agree with TRBD1. V lost 8 bases, J lost 6 bases, and 7 bases stayed unmatched. CDR1 is MNHEY and CDR2 is SMNVEV in the germline V gene (reference sequence). The CDR3 is made up of 14 amino acids. CDR3 in amino acids: CASGDRGDGQPQHF. In nucleotides, the CDR3 is TGTGCCAGCGGGGACAGGGGAGATGGTCAGCCCCAGCATTTT.

A remark on this clone: This sequence may be a read error, since a much larger clone differs from it by one base. V gene TRBV7-2 combines with J gene TRBJ2-7; the match to TRBD1 covers 9 bases. This CDR3 spans 13 amino acids. Trimming removed 3 bases from V and 12 bases from J; junction bases left unmatched: 9. Germline V gene sequence: CDR1 SGHTA, CDR2 FQGNSA. The CDR3 is CASSFGGQGKRYF. In DNA, the CDR3 is TGTGCCAGCAGCTTCGGGGGACAGGGCAAGCGGTACTTC.

The V and J genes are TRBV14 and TRBJ2-7, with D unresolved. Trimming removed 8 bases from V and 4 bases from J, with 12 bases in between. Germline-derived CDR1 and CDR2 are SGHDN and FVKESK. CDR3 length: 12 residues. For the CDR3, the DNA is TGTGCCAGCTCGACGGGCAGGTACGAGCAGTACTTC. Protein product: CASSTGRYEQYF.

This sequence joins TRBV7-3 and TRBJ2-7; 7 nucleotides align to TRBD2. V lost 5 bases and J lost 7; bases outside the gene matches: 11. Germline lookup yields CDR1 SGHTA and CDR2 FQGTGA. The CDR3 is made up of 14 amino acids. DNA of the CDR3: TGTGCCAGCAGCCCCGGTCCGACCGGGGGGGAGCAGTACTTC. Translation gives CASSPGPTGGEQYF.

The CDR3 sequence is CASSSLGRGRAPYNEQFF. As DNA, the CDR3 is TGTGCCAGCAGTTCACTCGGGAGGGGGAGGGCCCCCTACAATGAGCAGTTCTTC. The V and J genes are TRBV27 and TRBJ2-1; 8 nucleotides agree with TRBD2. The J segment lost 2 bases and the V segment lost 4 bases, leaving 13 bases of the junction unmatched. The V gene's germline CDR1 is MNHEY and CDR2 SMNVEV (reference sequence). The CDR3 is 18 residues long.

The chain is built from TRBV7-2 and TRBJ2-7; no firm D call. The CDR3 length is 14 residues. Germline loops: CDR1 SGHTA, CDR2 FQGNSA. V shed 2 bases and J shed 0 bases, with 8 bases lying between them. CDR3 in DNA: TGTGCCAGCAGCTTACAGACTTTCTCCTACGAGCAGTACTTC. Its translation: CASSLQTFSYEQYF.

With regard to this clone: Other nucleotide sequences in the sample specify the same CDR3. This sequence joins TRBV28 and TRBJ2-1; D remains unclear. Germline assignment: CDR1 MDHEN and CDR2 SYDVKM. The CDR3 is 15 residues long. Trimming stripped 3 bases from V and 1 base from J, with 10 bases between. The CDR3 nucleotides are TGTGCCAGCAGTTTCGGGCAGGCATCCTACAATGAGCAGTTCTTC. Protein sequence: CASSFGQASYNEQFF.

The chain has TRBV7-2 and TRBJ2-5; D uncertain. CDR1 is SGHTA, CDR2 FQGNSA, per germline. The CDR3 loop spans 12 amino acids. Trimming shortened V by 8 bases and J by 7 bases, and 14 bases separated the two germline ends. In DNA, the CDR3 is TGTGCCAGCGCTTTCGAGTCGGGGACCCAGTACTTC. This gives the protein CASAFESGTQYF.

The chain carries TRBV4-1 and TRBJ1-4; D ambiguous. CDR3 length: 13 residues. Looked up from germline, CDR1 is MGHRA and CDR2 is YSYEKL. V lost 4 bases and J 9 bases, leaving 12 bases between the germline ends. The CDR3 protein is CASSPGPSKKLFF. DNA of the CDR3: TGCGCCAGCAGCCCGGGTCCCTCTAAAAAACTGTTTTTT.

This clone was recorded at least ten times. The genes are TRBV5-1 and TRBJ2-7, with D possibly being TRBD1 or TRBD2 (5 bases each). The CDR3 extends over 13 amino acids. CDR1 and CDR2 (germline): SGHRS, YFSETQ. The V gene lost 3 bases and the J gene lost 5 bases, with 12 bases spanning the gap. In nucleotides, the CDR3 is TGCGCCAGCAGCTCTACCGGGACGAACGAGCAGTACTTC. This sequence encodes CASSSTGTNEQYF.

The chain combines TRBV5-1 with TRBJ2-7; 10 bases match TRBD1. The J segment lost 4 bases and the V segment lost 6 bases, leaving 10 bases of the junction unmatched. The CDR3 contains 15 residues. Germline V gives CDR1 SGHRS, CDR2 YFSETQ. The CDR3 sequence is CASTTAGQGFYEQYF. In nucleotides, the CDR3 is TGCGCCAGCACCACGGCGGGACAGGGGTTTTACGAGCAGTACTTC.

The V gene is TRBV12-2, the J gene TRBJ2-1; the table's D call TRBD2 went unverified against the DNA. TRBV12-2 is termed a pseudogene. This CDR3 is built from 16 residues. This CDR3 is CASRRRASGPGNEQFF. In DNA form, the CDR3 reads TGTGCAAGTCGCCGACGGGCTAGCGGGCCAGGGAATGAGCAGTTCTTC.

The chain carries TRBV25-1 and TRBJ2-5, with no clear D. The CDR3 has 14 amino acids. Trimming removed 1 base from V and 1 base from J, with 7 bases in between. From germline, CDR1 is MGHDK and CDR2 SYGVNS. The CDR3 DNA reads TGTGCCAGCAGTGAATGGGCAGGCCAAGAGACCCAGTACTTC. It yields the protein CASSEWAGQETQYF.

This clone was observed a handful of times. The chain employs TRBV6-5 and TRBJ1-1; 9 bases fit TRBD1. Germline assignment: CDR1 MNHEY and CDR2 SVGAGI. V dropped 2 bases and J dropped 5; count of bases not matched to a gene: 6. The CDR3 contains 15 residues. The CDR3 bases are TGTGCCAGCAGTTACAGTAACAGGGGGCAAACTGAAGCTTTCTTT. Encoded protein: CASSYSNRGQTEAFF.